These 7 T cell receptor beta chains originate from one sample sequenced in a study of T cells in Graves' hyperthyroidism and ophthalmopathy. Amplification targeted TCR beta CDR3 regions from RNA transcripts. The TCR CDR3 was amplified in a first-round RT-PCR using the HTBI primer set. In TCRdb, the multiplex PCR reads were re-called with MiXCR into one record per CDR3 protein. The repertoire holds about 580,000 distinct CDR3 sequences, with 40% to 55% as singletons. Sequencing was done on a sample of peripheral blood or thyroid tissue (not recorded which). Every receptor here comes from a woman between 18 and 29 years old with Graves' hyperthyroidism.

This chain links TRBV2 with TRBJ2-1; D is possibly TRBD1 or TRBD2 (6 bases each). The germline V gene encodes CDR1 SNHLY and CDR2 FYNNEI. This CDR3 is built from 13 residues. Trimming pared 11 bases from V and 3 bases from J, leaving 14 bases between. The CDR3 reads CASRGEHYNEQFF. The CDR3 coding sequence is TGTGCCTCAAGGGGGGAACACTACAATGAGCAGTTCTTC. Full variable domain (missing parts from reference TRBV2 and TRBJ2-1): EPEVTQTPSHQVTQMGQEVILRCVPISNHLYFYWYRQILGQKVEFLVSFYNNEISEKSEIFDDQFSVERPDGSNFTLKIRSTKLEDSAMYFCASRGEHYNEQFFGPGTRLTVL.

The chain is built from TRBV9 and TRBJ2-2; D gene unclear. CDR3 size: 17 residues. Trimming stripped 4 bases from V and 5 bases from J, with 21 bases between. Looked up from germline, CDR1 is SGDLS and CDR2 is YYNGEE. In DNA form, the CDR3 reads TGTGCCAGCAGCTCCCCCGTCGGGCGGAAGAAGACCGGGGAGCTGTTTTTT. Protein sequence: CASSSPVGRKKTGELFF.

The sample holds many counts of this clonotype. The chain couples TRBV5-4 to TRBJ2-2; D might be TRBD2 (7 bases). This CDR3 is built from 16 residues. Germline V gives CDR1 SGHNT, CDR2 YYREEE (reference sequence). Trimming took 3 bases from V and 5 from J, leaving 17 bases between them. DNA of the CDR3: TGTGCCAGCAGCTACATGGGGGCTAGCGGTACCGGGGAGCTGTTTTTT. Amino acids: CASSYMGASGTGELFF.

The chain carries TRBV9 and TRBJ1-6, with 10 positions matching TRBD1. The V gene's germline CDR1 is SGDLS and CDR2 YYNGEE. The J segment lost 5 bases and the V segment lost 8 bases, leaving 13 bases of the junction unmatched. There are 17 residues in the CDR3. CDR3: CASSMADGQGDNSPLHF. The CDR3 DNA reads TGTGCCAGTAGTATGGCTGACGGACAGGGGGATAATTCACCCCTCCACTTT.

A few counts support this clonotype. The chain combines TRBV9 with TRBJ1-3, with D maybe TRBD1 (5 bases). The CDR3 totals 13 residues. The germline V gene encodes CDR1 SGDLS and CDR2 YYNGEE. The germline V and J ends were trimmed by 2 bases and 7 bases, with 10 bases remaining between them. The CDR3: CASSVLTANTIYF. In DNA form, the CDR3 reads TGTGCCAGCAGCGTCCTGACAGCGAACACCATATATTTT. Supplemented by reference TRBV9 and TRBJ1-3, the full variable domain reads DSGVTQTPKHLITATGQRVTLRCSPRSGDLSVYWYQQSLDQGLQFLIQYYNGEERAKGNILERFSAQQFPDLHSELNLSSLELGDSALYFCASSVLTANTIYFGEGSWLTVV.

The chain is built from TRBV29-1 and TRBJ1-6, with D uncertain. CDR3 length: 10 residues. The germline V gene has CDR1 SQVTM and CDR2 ANQGSEA. The V gene lost 8 bases and the J gene lost 7 bases, with 6 bases spanning the gap. As DNA, the CDR3 is TGCAGCCCCCCCAATTCACCCCTCCACTTT. It codes for CSPPNSPLHF.

This chain's CDR3 is CAIKEAKGRGYGYTF. The CDR3 nucleotides are TGTGCCATCAAAGAGGCGAAGGGGCGCGGCTATGGCTACACCTTC. The chain recombines TRBV10-3 with TRBJ1-2; possible D gene TRBD1, 5 bases. The germline V and J ends were trimmed by 7 bases and 4 bases, with 19 bases remaining between them. This CDR3 is 15 amino acids long. CDR1 is ENHRY and CDR2 is SYGVKD in the germline V gene.